This TCR beta chain was captured by sequencing in a study of cytomegalovirus exposure and HLA in healthy donors. Study conclusions and caveats: The authors enumerated some 170 TCR beta chains as linked to cytomegalovirus. TCR beta sequences numbering around 15,000 were associated with HLA alleles at 0.05 false discovery rate in a later analysis. Some segments of the V type, notably TRBV6-2 and TRBV6-3, were excluded as indistinguishable.

Vbeta (60) and Jbeta (13) primers were used in the PCR. TCRdb's copy holds only in-frame clones and misses some; the assay was immunoSEQ multiplex PCR. The sample lists more than 150,000 clones; around 82% were seen once. In regard to this clone: Its antigen is unknown.

There are 16 residues in the CDR3. Losses at the gene ends were 4 bases for V and 2 bases for J; bases not matched to a gene: 2. Germline loops: CDR1 MNHEY, CDR2 SVGAGI. Sequencing input: PBMCs. The chain couples TRBV6-5 to TRBJ2-3; 14 positions agree with TRBD2. This sequence was found in a woman in her 30s in good health and CMV-seropositive. The CDR3 spells CASSLGLAGATDTQYF. As DNA, the CDR3 is TGTGCCAGCAGTTTGGGACTAGCGGGGGCCACAGATACGCAGTATTTT.